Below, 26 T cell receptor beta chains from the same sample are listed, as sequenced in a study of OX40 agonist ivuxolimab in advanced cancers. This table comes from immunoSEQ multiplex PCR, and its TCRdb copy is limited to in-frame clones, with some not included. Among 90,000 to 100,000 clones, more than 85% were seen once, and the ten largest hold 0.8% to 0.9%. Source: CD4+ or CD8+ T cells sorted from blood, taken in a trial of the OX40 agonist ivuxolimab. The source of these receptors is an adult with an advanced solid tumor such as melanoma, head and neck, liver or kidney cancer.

This CDR3 reads CASSLERRGTEAFF. The CDR3 region has the DNA TGTGCCAGCAGCTTAGAGCGAAGGGGTACTGAAGCTTTCTTT. The chain carries TRBV7-9 and TRBJ1-1; D may be TRBD1 (5 bases). CDR3 length: 14 residues. The ends were cut back, 1 base at V and 5 bases at J, with 11 bases in the middle. Germline CDR1 and CDR2: SEHNR and FQNEAQ (reference sequence).

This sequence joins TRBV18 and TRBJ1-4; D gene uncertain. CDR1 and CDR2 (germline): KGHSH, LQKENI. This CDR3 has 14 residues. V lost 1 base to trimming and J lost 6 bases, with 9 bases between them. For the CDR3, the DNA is TGTGCCAGCTCACCACGGCGGGGAGATGAAAAACTGTTTTTT. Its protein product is CASSPRRGDEKLFF.

For the CDR3, the DNA is TGTGCCAGTAGTCCGAAACAGGGAGAAGAGACCCAGTACTTC. It translates to CASSPKQGEETQYF. The rearrangement joins TRBV19 to TRBJ2-5, with D tentatively TRBD1 (6 bases). Looked up from germline, CDR1 is LNHDA and CDR2 is SQIVND (reference sequence). V was cut by 5 bases and J by 3 bases, with 13 bases left in between. CDR3 size: 14 residues.

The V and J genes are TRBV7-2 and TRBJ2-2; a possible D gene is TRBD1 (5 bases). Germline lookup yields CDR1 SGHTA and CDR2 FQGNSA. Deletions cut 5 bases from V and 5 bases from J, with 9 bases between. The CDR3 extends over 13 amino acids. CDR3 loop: CASSPSGTGELFF. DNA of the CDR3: TGTGCCAGCAGCCCATCAGGGACCGGGGAGCTGTTTTTT.

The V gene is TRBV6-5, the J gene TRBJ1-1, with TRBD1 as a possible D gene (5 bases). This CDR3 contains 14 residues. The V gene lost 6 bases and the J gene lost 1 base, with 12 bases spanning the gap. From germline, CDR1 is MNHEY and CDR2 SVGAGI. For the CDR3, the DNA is TGTGCCAGCAGCCCCGGGGGGTGGAACACTGAAGCTTTCTTT. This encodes CASSPGGWNTEAFF.

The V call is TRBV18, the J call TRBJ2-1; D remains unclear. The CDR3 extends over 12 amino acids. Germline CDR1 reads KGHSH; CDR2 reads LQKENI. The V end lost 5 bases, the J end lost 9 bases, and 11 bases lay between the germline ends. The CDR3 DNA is TGTGCCAGCTCATCCGTCCGGCCTGAGCAGTTCTTC. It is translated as CASSSVRPEQFF.

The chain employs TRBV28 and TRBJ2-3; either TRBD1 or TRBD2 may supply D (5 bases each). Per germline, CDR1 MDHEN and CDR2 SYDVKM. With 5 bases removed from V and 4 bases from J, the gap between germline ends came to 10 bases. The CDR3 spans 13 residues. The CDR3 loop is CASSRRDADTQYF. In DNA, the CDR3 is TGTGCCAGCAGTCGCAGGGACGCAGATACGCAGTATTTT.

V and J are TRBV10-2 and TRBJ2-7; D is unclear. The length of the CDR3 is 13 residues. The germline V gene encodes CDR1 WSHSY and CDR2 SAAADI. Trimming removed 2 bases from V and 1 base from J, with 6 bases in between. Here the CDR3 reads CASSEAPSYEQYF. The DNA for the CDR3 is TGCGCCAGCAGTGAGGCCCCTTCCTACGAGCAGTACTTC.

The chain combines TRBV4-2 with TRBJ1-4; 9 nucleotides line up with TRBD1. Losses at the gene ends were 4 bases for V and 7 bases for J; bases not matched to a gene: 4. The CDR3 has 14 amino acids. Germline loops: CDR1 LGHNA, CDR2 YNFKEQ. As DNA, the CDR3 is TGTGCCAGCAGCCTGACAGGGGGTGGTGAAAAACTGTTTTTT. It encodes CASSLTGGGEKLFF.

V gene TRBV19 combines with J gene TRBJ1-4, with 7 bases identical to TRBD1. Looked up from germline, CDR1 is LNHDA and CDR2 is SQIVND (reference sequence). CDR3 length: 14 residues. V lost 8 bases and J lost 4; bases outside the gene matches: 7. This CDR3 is CASGGQAINEKLFF. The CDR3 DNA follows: TGTGCCAGTGGCGGACAGGCGATTAATGAAAAACTGTTTTTT.

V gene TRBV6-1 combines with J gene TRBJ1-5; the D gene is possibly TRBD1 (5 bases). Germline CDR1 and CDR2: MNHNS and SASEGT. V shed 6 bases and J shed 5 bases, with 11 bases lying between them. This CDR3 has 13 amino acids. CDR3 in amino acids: CASSLQEYQPQHF. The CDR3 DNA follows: TGTGCCAGCAGCCTACAGGAGTATCAGCCCCAGCATTTT.

The CDR3 reads CASSVVGGNTEAFF. CDR3 nucleotide sequence: TGTGCCAGCAGCGTAGTAGGGGGGAACACTGAAGCTTTCTTT. The J gene is TRBJ1-1, the V gene TRBV9; D is perhaps TRBD1 (6 bases). This CDR3 contains 14 residues. The germline V gene encodes CDR1 SGDLS and CDR2 YYNGEE. V was clipped by 0 bases and J by 1 base, with 7 bases between them.

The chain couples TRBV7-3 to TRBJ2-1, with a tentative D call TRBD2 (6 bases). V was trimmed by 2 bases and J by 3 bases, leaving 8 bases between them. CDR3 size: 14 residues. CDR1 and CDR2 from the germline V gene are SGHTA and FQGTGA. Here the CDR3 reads CASSLSGDYNEQFF. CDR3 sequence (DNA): TGTGCCAGCAGCTTATCGGGAGACTACAATGAGCAGTTCTTC.

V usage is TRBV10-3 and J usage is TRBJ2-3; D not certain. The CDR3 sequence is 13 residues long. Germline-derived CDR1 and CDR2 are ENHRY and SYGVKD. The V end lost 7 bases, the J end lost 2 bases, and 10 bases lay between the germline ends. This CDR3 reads CAIMGTSTDTQYF. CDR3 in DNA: TGTGCCATCATGGGCACCTCCACAGATACGCAGTATTTT.

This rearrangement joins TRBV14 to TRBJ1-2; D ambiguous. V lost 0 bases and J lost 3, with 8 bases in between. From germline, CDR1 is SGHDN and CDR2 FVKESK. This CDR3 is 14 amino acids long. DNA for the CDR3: TGTGCCAGCAGCCAAGATCACAGCTACTATGGCTACACCTTC. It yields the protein CASSQDHSYYGYTF.

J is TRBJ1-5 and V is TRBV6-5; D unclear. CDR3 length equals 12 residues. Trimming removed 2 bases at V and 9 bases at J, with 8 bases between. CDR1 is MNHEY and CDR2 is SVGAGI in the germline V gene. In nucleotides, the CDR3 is TGTGCCAGCAGTTACCGAGGAGGGCCCCAGCATTTT. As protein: CASSYRGGPQHF.

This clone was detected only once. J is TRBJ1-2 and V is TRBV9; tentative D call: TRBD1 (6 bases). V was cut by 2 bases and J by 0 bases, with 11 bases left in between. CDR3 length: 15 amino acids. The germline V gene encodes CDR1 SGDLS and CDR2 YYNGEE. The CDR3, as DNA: TGTGCCAGCAGCGTCGGGACACTTCCTAACTATGGCTACACCTTC. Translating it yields CASSVGTLPNYGYTF.

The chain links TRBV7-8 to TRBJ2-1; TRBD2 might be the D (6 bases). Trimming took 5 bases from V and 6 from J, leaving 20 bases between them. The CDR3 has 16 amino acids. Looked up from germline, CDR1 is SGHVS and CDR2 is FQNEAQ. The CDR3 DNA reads TGTGCCAGCAGCCGTAGCGGAGGGACGTCGACCAATGAGCAGTTCTTC. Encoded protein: CASSRSGGTSTNEQFF.

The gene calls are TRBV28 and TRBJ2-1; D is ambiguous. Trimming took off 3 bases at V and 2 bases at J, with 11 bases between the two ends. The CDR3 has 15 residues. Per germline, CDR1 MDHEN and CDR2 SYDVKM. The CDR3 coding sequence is TGTGCCAGCAGTTTCGCTCCAGGCGCCTACAATGAGCAGTTCTTC. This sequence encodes CASSFAPGAYNEQFF. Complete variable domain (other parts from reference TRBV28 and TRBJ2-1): DVKVTQSSRYLVKRTGEKVFLECVQDMDHENMFWYRQDPGLGLRLIYFSYDVKMKEKGDIPEGYSVSREKKERFSLILESASTNQTSMYLCASSFAPGAYNEQFFGPGTRLTVL.

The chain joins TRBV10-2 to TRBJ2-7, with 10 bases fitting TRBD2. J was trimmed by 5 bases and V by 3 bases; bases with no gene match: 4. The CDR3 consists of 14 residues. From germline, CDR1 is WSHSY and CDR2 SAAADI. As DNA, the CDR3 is TGCGCCAGCAGTGATAGCGGGAGGTCGGACGAGCAGTACTTC. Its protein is CASSDSGRSDEQYF.

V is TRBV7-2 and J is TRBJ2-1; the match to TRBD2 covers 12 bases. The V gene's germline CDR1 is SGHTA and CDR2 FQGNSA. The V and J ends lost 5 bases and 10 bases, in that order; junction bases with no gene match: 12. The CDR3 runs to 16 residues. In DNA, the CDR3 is TGTGCCAGCAGCCCGCCGGGCGCTAGCGGGAGGGCGGAGCAGTTCTTC. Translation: CASSPPGASGRAEQFF.

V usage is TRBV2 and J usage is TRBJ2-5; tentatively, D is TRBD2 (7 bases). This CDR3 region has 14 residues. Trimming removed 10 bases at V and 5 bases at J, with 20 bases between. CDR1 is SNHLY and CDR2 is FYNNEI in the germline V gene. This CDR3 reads CATGGGDRRETQYF. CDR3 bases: TGTGCCACGGGGGGCGGGGATCGGAGGGAGACCCAGTACTTC.

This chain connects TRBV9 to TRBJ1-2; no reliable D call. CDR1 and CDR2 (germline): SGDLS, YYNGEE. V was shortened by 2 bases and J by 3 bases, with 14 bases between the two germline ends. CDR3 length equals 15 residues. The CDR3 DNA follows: TGTGCCAGCAGCGTCTCCACCACTGCAGACTATGGCTACACCTTC. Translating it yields CASSVSTTADYGYTF.

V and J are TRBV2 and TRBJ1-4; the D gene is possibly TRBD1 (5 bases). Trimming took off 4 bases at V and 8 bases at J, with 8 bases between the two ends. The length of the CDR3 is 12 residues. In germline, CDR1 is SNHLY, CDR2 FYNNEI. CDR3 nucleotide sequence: TGTGCCAGCAGTGTGACAGAAGAAAAACTGTTTTTT. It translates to CASSVTEEKLFF.

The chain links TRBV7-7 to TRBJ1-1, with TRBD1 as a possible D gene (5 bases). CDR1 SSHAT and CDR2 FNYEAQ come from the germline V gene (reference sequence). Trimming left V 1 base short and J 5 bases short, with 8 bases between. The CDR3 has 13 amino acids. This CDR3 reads CASSLEQGTEAFF. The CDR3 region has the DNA TGTGCCAGCAGCTTAGAGCAGGGAACTGAAGCTTTCTTT.

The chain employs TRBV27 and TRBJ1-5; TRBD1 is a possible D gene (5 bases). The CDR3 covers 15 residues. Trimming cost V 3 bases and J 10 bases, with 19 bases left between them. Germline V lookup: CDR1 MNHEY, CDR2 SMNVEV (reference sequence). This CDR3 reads CASSLEFGARGPQHF. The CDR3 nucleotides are TGTGCCAGCAGTTTGGAGTTCGGGGCGAGGGGTCCCCAGCATTTT.